A selection of T cell receptor beta chains follows, all from one sample in a study of T-cell memory formation after mild COVID-19. One entry per CDR3 protein, called by TCRdb with MiXCR from the 5' RACE reads. The table includes a few hundred thousand distinct CDR3 sequences, 16% detected once. The sequenced sample consisted of PBMCs or a T cell subset sorted from them (not recorded which). The receptors originated from a young man who had mild COVID-19 (a few samples of this study predate the infection). Cell type and time point are not known. Each CDR3 is given with its conserved first and last residue. The order of the fields is D gene, clone size, J gene, V gene, CDR3 DNA, CDR3 protein. D genes are given only for firm matches. Clone size is given for some rows only: seen once, a few or many times, or a class if the clone is expanded.

D gene: -
clone size: many
J gene: TRBJ2-5
V gene: TRBV4-3
CDR3 DNA: TGCGCCAGCAGCCAAGATATTACAGGGTGGGAGACCCAGTACTTC
CDR3 protein: CASSQDITGWETQYF

D gene: -
clone size: few
J gene: TRBJ2-3
V gene: TRBV7-2
CDR3 DNA: TGTGCCAGCAGCTTAGGGGATTTCCTACGCACAGATACGCAGTATTTT
CDR3 protein: CASSLGDFLRTDTQYF

D gene: TRBD1
clone size: -
J gene: TRBJ2-7
V gene: TRBV14
CDR3 DNA: TGTGCCAGCAGCCTTTCGGACAGGGGCCGATACGAGCAGTACTTC
CDR3 protein: CASSLSDRGRYEQYF

D gene: TRBD2
clone size: -
J gene: TRBJ2-5
V gene: TRBV12-3/TRBV12-4
CDR3 DNA: TGTGCCAGCAGCACCGCTCCGGGACTAGCGAGTCTCGAGCAAGAGACCCAGTACTTC
CDR3 protein: CASSTAPGLASLEQETQYF

D gene: -
clone size: few
J gene: TRBJ2-6
V gene: TRBV5-1
CDR3 DNA: TGCGCCAGCAGCCCGGACGGACCTCTGGGGGCCAACGTCCTGACTTTC
CDR3 protein: CASSPDGPLGANVLTF

D gene: TRBD2
clone size: few
J gene: TRBJ2-3
V gene: TRBV3-1
CDR3 DNA: TGTGCCAGCAAGTTAACTAGCGGGTACACAGATACGCAGTATTTT
CDR3 protein: CASKLTSGYTDTQYF

D gene: -
clone size: few
J gene: TRBJ1-2
V gene: TRBV4-1
CDR3 DNA: TGCGCCAGCACCCTACGTGAGGGGGACTATGGCTACACCTTC
CDR3 protein: CASTLREGDYGYTF

D gene: TRBD2
clone size: few
J gene: TRBJ2-5
V gene: TRBV4-3
CDR3 DNA: TGCGCCAGCAGCCATCAAGGACTAGCGACGGAGACCCAGTACTTC
CDR3 protein: CASSHQGLATETQYF

D gene: TRBD1
clone size: -
J gene: TRBJ1-2
V gene: TRBV2
CDR3 DNA: TGTGCCAGCAGTGAAACAGGGGCAACGAATAACTATGGCTACACCTTC
CDR3 protein: CASSETGATNNYGYTF

D gene: -
clone size: few
J gene: TRBJ2-3
V gene: TRBV14
CDR3 DNA: TGTGCCAGCAGCCAACCGGGCACAGATACGCAGTATTTT
CDR3 protein: CASSQPGTDTQYF

D gene: -
clone size: -
J gene: TRBJ2-3
V gene: TRBV2
CDR3 DNA: TGTGCCAATGGGGGTACAGATACGCAGTATTTT
CDR3 protein: CANGGTDTQYF

D gene: -
clone size: many
J gene: TRBJ2-4
V gene: TRBV4-3
CDR3 DNA: TGCGCCAGCAGCCCCGAAGTTAAAAACATTCAGTACTTC
CDR3 protein: CASSPEVKNIQYF

D gene: -
clone size: few
J gene: TRBJ2-1
V gene: TRBV9
CDR3 DNA: TGTGCCAGCAGCGTACGGGGGGCCCCCTACAATGAGCAGTTCTTC
CDR3 protein: CASSVRGAPYNEQFF

D gene: TRBD1
clone size: few
J gene: TRBJ2-7
V gene: TRBV5-6
CDR3 DNA: TGTGCCAGCAGCTTGCTGGACAGGGGACTCTCCTACGAGCAGTACTTC
CDR3 protein: CASSLLDRGLSYEQYF

D gene: -
clone size: few
J gene: TRBJ2-7
V gene: TRBV9
CDR3 DNA: TGTGCCAGCAGCACAGACCCCACAGGGATCGAGCAGTACTTC
CDR3 protein: CASSTDPTGIEQYF

D gene: -
clone size: many
J gene: TRBJ2-6
V gene: TRBV6-5
CDR3 DNA: TGTGCCAGCGCGATAACATTCAGGGGCCCTGGGGCCAACGTCCTGACTTTC
CDR3 protein: CASAITFRGPGANVLTF

D gene: -
clone size: once
J gene: TRBJ2-1
V gene: TRBV7-3
CDR3 DNA: TGTGCCAGCAGCTTACCGACAAGGGGCCCCTACAATGAGCAGTTCTTC
CDR3 protein: CASSLPTRGPYNEQFF

D gene: -
clone size: -
J gene: TRBJ1-1
V gene: TRBV9
CDR3 DNA: TGTGCCAGCACCAGAGGTGGCAGATTGAACACTGAAGCTTTCTTT
CDR3 protein: CASTRGGRLNTEAFF

D gene: -
clone size: many
J gene: TRBJ1-1
V gene: TRBV6-5
CDR3 DNA: TGTGCCAGCAGTTGGCCAGGGAACACTGAAGCTTTCTTT
CDR3 protein: CASSWPGNTEAFF

D gene: TRBD1
clone size: few
J gene: TRBJ2-3
V gene: TRBV4-2
CDR3 DNA: TGTGCCAGCAGCCAAGCTACAGGGGCTGTAAGCACAGATACGCAGTATTTT
CDR3 protein: CASSQATGAVSTDTQYF

D gene: TRBD1
clone size: -
J gene: TRBJ2-2
V gene: TRBV15
CDR3 DNA: TGTGCCACCGGGACAGGGCTGAGCGGGGAGCTGTTTTTT
CDR3 protein: CATGTGLSGELFF

D gene: -
clone size: few
J gene: TRBJ2-1
V gene: TRBV11-2
CDR3 DNA: TGTGCCAGCAGCTCCTCAGGGGTAGATGAGCAGTTCTTC
CDR3 protein: CASSSSGVDEQFF

D gene: -
clone size: -
J gene: TRBJ2-5
V gene: TRBV5-1
CDR3 DNA: TGCGCCAGCAGCCGGGACACCTCGAGCGGCCAGTACTTC
CDR3 protein: CASSRDTSSGQYF

D gene: -
clone size: -
J gene: TRBJ1-1
V gene: TRBV28
CDR3 DNA: TGTGCCAGCAGTTACCCTTGGACTGAAGCTTTCTTT
CDR3 protein: CASSYPWTEAFF

D gene: TRBD1
clone size: -
J gene: TRBJ2-7
V gene: TRBV7-9
CDR3 DNA: TGTGCCAGCAGCCTATTGGGGACAGGGTACCGGACGGAGGACTTC
CDR3 protein: CASSLLGTGYRTEDF

D gene: -
clone size: few
J gene: TRBJ1-3
V gene: TRBV6-5
CDR3 DNA: TGTGCCAGCAGTTACTCGACCGGTGGAAACACCATATATTTT
CDR3 protein: CASSYSTGGNTIYF